The source of this TCR beta chain is a study of blood T cell repertoires in COVID-19. The V gene end was trimmed by 0 bases and the J gene end by 5 bases; junction bases not matched to a gene: 4. Germline V CDR1 and CDR2: MGHRA, YSYEKL. The CDR3 loop spans 16 amino acids. Profiling relied on immunoSEQ multiplex PCR, and the TCRdb table lists in-frame clones only, not all of them. Of 400,000 to 450,000 clones listed, 86% were seen once; the top ten hold over 1.1%. The source material was peripheral blood. This receptor was taken from a young woman with active or convalescent COVID-19. The gene calls are TRBV4-1 and TRBJ1-6; TRBD1 agrees at 7 bases. The CDR3 DNA follows: TGCGCCAGCAGCCAAGATAGGGGGCCGAATAATTCACCCCTCCACTTT. Encoded protein: CASSQDRGPNNSPLHF.